This is a list of T cell receptor beta chains from one sample in a study of regulatory T cells in long-lasting Graves disease. MiXCR was run by TCRdb on the multiplex PCR reads, yielding one entry per CDR3 protein. The table includes 450,000 to 650,000 distinct CDR3 sequences, about 15% detected once. These data were also reused for a study on T cells in Graves' hyperthyroidism and ophthalmopathy.

The starting material was peripheral blood mononuclear cells (PBMCs), obtained at new diagnosis, from a patient treated with antithyroid drugs. The receptors originated from a woman aged 35-65 years with Graves disease. The CDR3 runs from the conserved cysteine through the conserved F or W. A D gene is named only where the DNA matches it firmly. The size of a clone is reported for some rows only, either as once, few or many, or as a class for expanded clones.

V gene,D gene,J gene,CDR3 length,clone size,CDR3 DNA,CDR3 protein
TRBV5-1,NA,TRBJ2-1,16,few,TGCGCCAGCAGCTTAGAGGTTTACGGTCTCGGGAATGAGCAGTTCTTC,CASSLEVYGLGNEQFF
TRBV12-3/TRBV12-4,NA,TRBJ2-2,14,few,TGTGCCAGCAGTCCCGCTGACGGCACCGGGGAGCTGTTTTTT,CASSPADGTGELFF
TRBV12-5,NA,TRBJ1-1,15,many,TGTGCTAGTGGTTTGCCCTCCTGGGAAGTCTCTGAAGCTTTCTTT,CASGLPSWEVSEAFF
TRBV7-9,NA,TRBJ1-1,15,many,TGTGCCAGCAGCTACCTGGGGTTCGGGAACACTGAAGCTTTCTTT,CASSYLGFGNTEAFF
TRBV20-1,NA,TRBJ1-1,15,few,TGCAGTGCTAGGGACCCTGGGGCCGTAAACACTGAAGCTTTCTTT,CSARDPGAVNTEAFF
TRBV5-1,NA,TRBJ1-6,14,NA,TGCGCCAGCAGCTTGGGAGTAGAGGGGTCACCCCTCCACTTT,CASSLGVEGSPLHF
TRBV29-1,NA,TRBJ2-3,12,few,TGCAGCGTTGAAATTACCACAGATACGCAGTATTTT,CSVEITTDTQYF
TRBV9,NA,TRBJ2-1,13,NA,TGTGCCAGCAGCGTAGGTGTAGGCCATAAGGCTCTCTTC,CASSVGVGHKALF
TRBV19,NA,TRBJ1-1,13,NA,TGTGCCAGTAGTATGCAGGTGAACACTGAAGCTTTCTTT,CASSMQVNTEAFF
TRBV5-1,TRBD2,TRBJ2-1,18,NA,TGCGCCAGCAGCTTGGGGACTAGCGATCCTCGCTCCTACAATGAGCAGTTCTTC,CASSLGTSDPRSYNEQFF
TRBV6-1,NA,TRBJ2-2,15,many,TGTGCCAGCAGTGAAGCGCAACTGTCCACCGGGGAGCTGTTTTTT,CASSEAQLSTGELFF
TRBV6-1,TRBD2,TRBJ2-5,14,NA,TGTGCCAGCAATGGGCGGGGGGGTGGAGAGACCCAGTACTTC,CASNGRGGGETQYF
TRBV6-1,NA,TRBJ1-5,13,many,TGTGCCAGCAGCGAAAGTCGCAATCAGCCCCAGCATTTT,CASSESRNQPQHF
TRBV20-1,TRBD1,TRBJ2-7,19,few,TGCAGTGCTAGATTTTTCCGGGACAGGGTCAGCTTGAACGGATACGAGCAGTACTTC,CSARFFRDRVSLNGYEQYF
TRBV9,NA,TRBJ2-1,14,NA,TGTGCCAGCAGCGTAGAAACAGGTCCCAATGAGCAGTTCTTC,CASSVETGPNEQFF
TRBV19,NA,TRBJ1-1,13,NA,TGTGCCAGTAGTATGCAGGTCGTGACTGAAGCTTTCTTT,CASSMQVVTEAFF
TRBV2,NA,TRBJ1-2,12,NA,TGTGCCAGCACGGGCAGCCACCTGGGCTACACCTTC,CASTGSHLGYTF
TRBV28,TRBD1,TRBJ1-5,13,few,TGTGCCGGACAGGGTAATCGGGATCAGCCCCAGCATTTT,CAGQGNRDQPQHF
TRBV2,NA,TRBJ1-1,13,many,TGTGCCAGCAGTGAGGAGGGAGGATATGAAGCTTTCTTT,CASSEEGGYEAFF
TRBV12-3/TRBV12-4,NA,TRBJ2-2,16,few,TGTGCCAGCGGGCCCGGGACCCAAACAAGTCCCGGGGAGCTGTTTTTT,CASGPGTQTSPGELFF
TRBV2,TRBD2,TRBJ2-7,15,NA,TGTGCCAGCAGTGTCGGGACTAGCGGCTCCTACGAGCAGTGCTTC,CASSVGTSGSYEQCF
TRBV12-3/TRBV12-4,NA,TRBJ1-3,15,many,TGTGCCAGCAGCACCGGGACAACCTCTGGAAACACCATATATTTT,CASSTGTTSGNTIYF
TRBV24-1,TRBD1,TRBJ2-1,15,many,TGTGCCACCAGTGATTTAGGGACAGGGACGGCTGAGCAGTTCTTC,CATSDLGTGTAEQFF
TRBV5-1,TRBD1,TRBJ2-7,14,NA,TGCGCCAGCAGCTTGAAGACAGGGGCCTACGAGCAGTACTTC,CASSLKTGAYEQYF
TRBV29-1,NA,TRBJ1-1,14,many,TGCAGCGTCGGCGAACTAACCATTGGCACTGAAGCTTTCTTT,CSVGELTIGTEAFF
TRBV30,TRBD1,TRBJ2-5,14,NA,TGTGCCTGGAGTAGGGGACAGGGGGCGGAGACCCAGTACTTC,CAWSRGQGAETQYF
TRBV10-3,NA,TRBJ2-5,16,NA,TGTGCCATCAGCCTCGGGACCCGGGCGTACCAAGAGACCCAGTACTTC,CAISLGTRAYQETQYF
TRBV12-3/TRBV12-4,NA,TRBJ1-1,14,many,TGTGCCAGCAGTTTAGCGCTAGGCCTGGCTGAAGCTTTCTTT,CASSLALGLAEAFF
TRBV4-1,NA,TRBJ2-5,15,NA,TGCGCCAGCAGCCAACAGACGCCGGCGCGAGAGACCCAGTACTTC,CASSQQTPARETQYF
TRBV5-6,TRBD1,TRBJ2-3,18,many,TGTGCCAGCAGCTTGCCATGGGACAGGGGGCTAAGCACAGATACGCAGTATTTT,CASSLPWDRGLSTDTQYF
TRBV12-3/TRBV12-4,NA,TRBJ1-4,12,few,TGTGCCAGCAGTTTTGGCCCTCAAAACCTGTTTTTT,CASSFGPQNLFF
TRBV3-1,TRBD2,TRBJ2-3,17,many,TGTGCCAGCAGCCACCAGAGGACGGGGGGGCCGGCAGATACGCAGTATTTT,CASSHQRTGGPADTQYF
TRBV2,NA,TRBJ2-7,15,many,TGTGCCAGCGGCAATAACCGGGACTTTTTCTACGAGCAGTACTTC,CASGNNRDFFYEQYF
TRBV5-1,NA,TRBJ2-7,16,many,TGCGCCAGCAGCTTGGAAGTCGGGGGGCATACGGGCGAGCAGTACTTC,CASSLEVGGHTGEQYF
TRBV29-1,TRBD1,TRBJ2-5,14,many,TGCAGCGTTGGGGGGACAGCGACTCAAGAGACCCAGTACTTC,CSVGGTATQETQYF
TRBV11-2,TRBD1,TRBJ2-7,15,many,TGTGCCAGCAGCTTAGACGTGACAGGGGGACACGAGCAGTACTTC,CASSLDVTGGHEQYF
TRBV27,TRBD2,TRBJ2-3,17,NA,TGTGCCAGCAGTTCCGGACTAGCGGGGGCCAGCACAGATACGCAGTATTTT,CASSSGLAGASTDTQYF
TRBV19,NA,TRBJ1-2,15,NA,TGTGCCAGTAGTATGTGGGACCGGGAGACTTATGGCTACACCTTC,CASSMWDRETYGYTF
TRBV6-5,NA,TRBJ1-6,14,NA,TGTGCCAGCAGTTGGGGTACGCTCGATTCACCCCTCCACTTT,CASSWGTLDSPLHF
TRBV7-8,TRBD2,TRBJ2-7,15,NA,TGTGCCAGCAGCTTGACTAGCGGGGGCGACTACGAGCAGTACTTC,CASSLTSGGDYEQYF
TRBV2,NA,TRBJ1-1,11,few,TGTGCCAGCAGTATAGGGACAATAGCTTTCTTT,CASSIGTIAFF
TRBV20-1,NA,TRBJ2-7,14,many,TGCAGTGCTAGTGACTTGACTGATACCTACGAGCAGTACTTC,CSASDLTDTYEQYF
TRBV20-1,TRBD1,TRBJ2-1,15,NA,TGCAGTGCTAGGGGGACAGGGGGCCAATACAATGAGCAGTTCTTC,CSARGTGGQYNEQFF
TRBV10-2,NA,TRBJ1-1,13,NA,TGCGCCAGCAGTCTCGACCGGGGGCCAGGGGCTTTCTTT,CASSLDRGPGAFF
TRBV2,NA,TRBJ1-6,16,many,TGTGCCAGCAGTCCAGGGAAGGGCTCCTATAATTCACCCCTCCACTTT,CASSPGKGSYNSPLHF
TRBV5-1,NA,TRBJ1-2,15,few,TGCGCCAGCAGCTTGGCCCGATGGACGGGTGATGGCTACACCTTC,CASSLARWTGDGYTF
TRBV6-2/TRBV6-3,NA,TRBJ2-7,13,many,TGTGCCAGCAGTGAAAGGGCGGGCATCGAGCAGTACTTC,CASSERAGIEQYF
TRBV3-1,TRBD1,TRBJ1-4,15,many,TGTGCCAGCAGCCAACGAGGGACAGGAGATGAAAAACTGTTTTTT,CASSQRGTGDEKLFF
TRBV12-3/TRBV12-4,TRBD1,TRBJ1-3,18,few,TGTGCCAGCAGTTTCCCCCCCCGGACAGGGGGCGAAGGAAACACCATATATTTT,CASSFPPRTGGEGNTIYF
TRBV6-1,NA,TRBJ2-7,13,NA,TGTGCCACCTCGACAGGTATAACCTACGAGCAGTACTTC,CATSTGITYEQYF
TRBV3-1,NA,TRBJ1-6,15,many,TGTGCCAGCAGCCAAGGGGCAGTCTATAATTCACCCCTCCACTTT,CASSQGAVYNSPLHF
TRBV12-5,NA,TRBJ1-1,18,few,TGTGCTAGTGGTTTGGTAGTATATGGGAAACAGGCAATGTGGGGAGCTTTCTTT,CASGLVVYGKQAMWGAFF